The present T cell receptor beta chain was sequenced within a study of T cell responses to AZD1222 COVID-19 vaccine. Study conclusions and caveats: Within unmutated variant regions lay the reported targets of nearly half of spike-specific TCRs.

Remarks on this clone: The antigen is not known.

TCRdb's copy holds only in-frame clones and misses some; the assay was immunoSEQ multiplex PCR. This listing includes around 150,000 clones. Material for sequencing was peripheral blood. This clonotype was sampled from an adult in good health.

CDR3 loop: CASSLGSGESYEQYF. CDR3 nucleotides: TGCGCCAGCAGCTTGGGCTCGGGGGAAAGCTACGAGCAGTACTTC. V usage is TRBV5-1 and J usage is TRBJ2-7, with D possibly matching TRBD2 (6 bases). Germline V CDR1 and CDR2: SGHRS, YFSETQ. V was shortened by 0 bases and J by 3 bases, with 13 bases between the two germline ends. This CDR3 has 15 amino acids.